The 27 T cell receptor beta chains below were found in one sample sequenced in a study of post-analysis software for immune sequencing data. These receptors are not linked to any known antigen. Each TCR beta cDNA library carried unique molecular identifiers. In TCRdb, the PCR reads were re-called with MiXCR into one record per CDR3 protein. There are about 380,000 distinct CDR3 sequences in the sample; around a third occur only once, and 10% to 15% lies in the top ten. Regarding the study as a whole: Included in a set of roughly five TRBV segments more frequent in patients than controls were TRBV5-6, TRBV5-1 and TRBV20-1.

Sequencing was done on a sample of blood. Receptor source: a girl aged 10 to 17 with multiple sclerosis.

The genes are TRBV13 and TRBJ1-1, with TRBD1 matching 7 bases. The germline V gene encodes CDR1 PRHDT and CDR2 FYEKMQ (reference sequence). Germline trimming cut 5 bases from V and 3 bases from J; bases unmatched to any gene: 6. This CDR3 contains 14 residues. The CDR3 DNA follows: TGTGCCAGCAGCCCCAGGACAGGACACACTGAAGCTTTCTTT. Its translation: CASSPRTGHTEAFF.

The chain combines TRBV6-6 with TRBJ1-1; D might be TRBD1 (6 bases). With 4 bases removed from V and 0 bases from J, the gap between germline ends came to 12 bases. CDR3 length equals 15 residues. From germline, CDR1 is MNHNY and CDR2 SVGAGI (reference sequence). The CDR3 nucleotides read TGTGCCAGCAGTTCCCCGGACAGCTTGAACACTGAAGCTTTCTTT. This encodes CASSSPDSLNTEAFF.

This clonotype was recorded only once. The chain links TRBV20-1 to TRBJ1-2, with 10 bases identical to TRBD1. V lost 4 bases and J lost 12; bases outside the gene matches: 11. Germline loops: CDR1 DFQATT, CDR2 SNEGSKA (reference sequence). The CDR3 has 13 residues. The CDR3 DNA sequence: TGCAGTGCTACGATCCGGGACAGGGGAGAGGACACCTTC. Translation gives CSATIRDRGEDTF.

The chain combines TRBV11-1 with TRBJ2-1; D is unresolved. There are 12 residues in the CDR3. V was trimmed by 5 bases and J by 8 bases, leaving 10 bases between them. Germline assignment: CDR1 SGHAT and CDR2 FQDESV (reference sequence). In nucleotides, the CDR3 is TGTGCCAGCAGCCACTCCTGGGATGAGCAGTTCTTC. Translated, it gives CASSHSWDEQFF.

There are a few counts of this clonotype. The chain employs TRBV29-1 and TRBJ1-2, with 7 bases that match TRBD1. V lost 7 bases, J lost 3 bases, and 8 bases stayed unmatched. There are 13 residues in the CDR3. Looked up from germline, CDR1 is SQVTM and CDR2 is ANQGSEA. DNA of the CDR3: TGCAGCGCCATACGGCAGGGGGACTATGGCTACACCTTC. It codes for CSAIRQGDYGYTF.

The V call is TRBV7-9, the J call TRBJ2-7; the match to TRBD2 covers 7 bases. CDR1 is SEHNR, CDR2 FQNEAQ, per germline (reference sequence). V was pared by 4 bases and J by 6 bases, with 6 bases of the junction left unmatched. The CDR3 has 13 amino acids. This CDR3 is CASSSSGGIEQYF. CDR3 nucleotides: TGTGCCAGCAGCTCCTCCGGGGGGATCGAGCAGTACTTC.

As regards this clonotype: Sequence at one end of the junction differs from germline and may be a read error. This chain uses TRBV6-2 or TRBV6-3 with TRBJ1-6; D is undetermined. There are 12 residues in the CDR3. Per the germline V gene, CDR1 is MNHEY and CDR2 is SVGEGT. In nucleotides, the CDR3 is TGTGCCAGCAGTTCCGTCAATTCACCCCCCCACTTT. As protein: CASSSVNSPPHF.

This clonotype has a count of ten or more. The gene calls are TRBV29-1 and TRBJ2-3, with D possibly matching TRBD2 (5 bases). Trimming stripped 4 bases from V and 0 bases from J, with 11 bases between. CDR3 length: 14 amino acids. The germline V gene encodes CDR1 SQVTM and CDR2 ANQGSEA. CDR3 loop: CSVGRGSSTDTQYF. The CDR3 DNA follows: TGCAGCGTTGGCCGGGGATCTAGCACAGATACGCAGTATTTT.

The chain uses TRBV12-3 or TRBV12-4 and TRBJ1-5; perhaps TRBD1 as D (5 bases). The length of the CDR3 is 14 residues. Trimming took 4 bases from V and 7 from J, leaving 14 bases between them. In nucleotides, the CDR3 is TGTGCCAGCAGTTACTCAGGGATAGGGCAGCCCCAGCATTTT. It yields the protein CASSYSGIGQPQHF.

This clonotype was picked up one time. The V call is TRBV28, the J call TRBJ1-1; 7 bases agree with TRBD1. Germline V CDR1 and CDR2: MDHEN, SYDVKM. The CDR3 length is 14 residues. Germline trimming cut 6 bases from V and 4 bases from J; bases unmatched to any gene: 8. CDR3: CASRVTGRTTEAFF. CDR3 bases: TGTGCCAGCAGAGTGACAGGGCGGACCACTGAAGCTTTCTTT.

This chain uses TRBV11-2 with TRBJ1-1, with D perhaps TRBD1 (6 bases). Germline CDR1 SGHAT, CDR2 FQNNGV. The ends were cut back, 5 bases at V and 3 bases at J, with 16 bases in the middle. The CDR3 length is 15 residues. CDR3 nucleotide sequence: TGTGCCAGCAGCCTGGGACATTACAGGGACACTGAAGCTTTCTTT. Translated: CASSLGHYRDTEAFF. The full variable domain, its missing parts supplied by reference TRBV11-2 and TRBJ1-1, is EAGVAQSPRYKIIEKRQSVAFWCNPISGHATLYWYQQILGQGPKLLIQFQNNGVVDDSQLPKDRFSAERLKGVDSTLKIQPAKLEDSAVYLCASSLGHYRDTEAFFGQGTRLTVV.

This rearrangement joins TRBV6-5 to TRBJ1-4, with D maybe TRBD1 (6 bases). The CDR3 has 17 residues. Germline assignment: CDR1 MNHEY and CDR2 SVGAGI. Trimming left V 2 bases short and J 5 bases short, with 18 bases between. CDR3 sequence: CASSYGRGKWKNEKLFF. The CDR3 DNA is TGTGCCAGCAGTTACGGCAGGGGAAAATGGAAGAATGAAAAACTGTTTTTT.

The chain combines TRBV12-3 or TRBV12-4 with TRBJ2-1; 11 positions match TRBD1. This CDR3 has 14 residues. J lost 6 bases, V lost 6 bases, and 4 bases had no gene match. CDR3 DNA: TGTGCCAGCAGACCCGGGACAGGGGGCAATGAGCAGTTCTTC. Encoded protein: CASRPGTGGNEQFF.

This chain connects TRBV28 to TRBJ2-7, with TRBD2 matching over 8 bases. Germline values: CDR1 MDHEN, CDR2 SYDVKM. V was pared by 6 bases and J by 2 bases, with 9 bases of the junction left unmatched. The CDR3 extends over 15 amino acids. The chain's CDR3 is CASSIRPLAAYEQYF. CDR3 coding DNA: TGTGCCAGCAGCATAAGACCACTAGCGGCCTACGAGCAGTACTTC.

This chain uses TRBV20-1 with TRBJ1-5, with 11 nucleotides matching TRBD1. The germline V gene encodes CDR1 DFQATT and CDR2 SNEGSKA (reference sequence). The CDR3 covers 16 residues. V gave up 4 bases and J gave up 4 bases; unmatched junction bases: 9. The CDR3 nucleotides are TGCAGTGCTAAAGCCGGGACAGGGGGAACTAATCAGCCCCAGCATTTT. Its protein product is CSAKAGTGGTNQPQHF.

The table lists this clonotype with a few counts. The CDR3 DNA sequence: TGTGCCAGCAGCTTCACTAGCGGCCCCGATGAGCAGTTCTTC. Protein product: CASSFTSGPDEQFF. The rearrangement links TRBV3-1 to TRBJ2-1; TRBD2 agrees at 8 bases. Germline loops: CDR1 LGHDT, CDR2 YNNKEL (reference sequence). This CDR3 region has 14 residues. J gave up 8 bases and V 5 bases, and 8 bases lay outside the gene matches.

Notes on this clonotype: At one end the junction does not follow the germline gene, possibly because of a read error. J is TRBJ2-1 and V is TRBV5-1, with D possibly matching TRBD2 (5 bases). The CDR3 spans 19 residues. Germline V gene sequence: CDR1 SGHRS, CDR2 YFSETQ. As DNA, the CDR3 is TGCGCCAGCAGCTTTCTCGGTAGAAGAGGTGGGAGCTCCTACAATGGGCAGTTCTTC. Encoded protein: CASSFLGRRGGSSYNGQFF. Based on the CDR3 plus reference TRBV5-1 and TRBJ2-1, the full variable domain is KAGVTQTPRYLIKTRGQQVTLSCSPISGHRSVSWYQQTPGQGLQFLFEYFSETQRNKGNFPGRFSGRQFSNSRSEMNVSTLELGDSALYLCASSFLGRRGGSSYNGQFFGPGTRLTVL.

This chain links TRBV5-1 with TRBJ1-3; D is perhaps TRBD1 (5 bases). V was shortened by 4 bases and J by 1 base, with 12 bases between the two germline ends. The CDR3 is made up of 15 amino acids. Germline CDR1 and CDR2: SGHRS and YFSETQ. In DNA form, the CDR3 reads TGCGCCAGCAGCAAGGACATTACTTCTGGAAACACCATATATTTT. Protein: CASSKDITSGNTIYF.

CDR3 bases: TGCAGTGCTAACGCTAGCGGGGGTGATACGCAGTATTTT. Translating it yields CSANASGGDTQYF. The J gene is TRBJ2-3, the V gene TRBV20-1; TRBD2 matches at 10 bases. The CDR3 spans 13 residues. Germline V gene lookup returns CDR1 DFQATT and CDR2 SNEGSKA (reference sequence). The V and J ends lost 4 bases and 6 bases, in that order; junction bases with no gene match: 4.

This clonotype has just a few counts. A much larger clone differs from this one at a single base, so this may be a read error. The rearrangement uses TRBV7-2 and TRBJ2-1; possible D gene TRBD1, 6 bases. The length of the CDR3 is 15 residues. Per the germline V gene, CDR1 is SGHTA and CDR2 is FQGNSA. The CDR3 coding sequence is TGTGCCAGCATCCAACGAGGGGGAAGGTACAATGCGCAGTTCTTC. Its protein product is CASIQRGGRYNAQFF.

The chain uses TRBV12-3 or TRBV12-4 and TRBJ1-1; D ambiguous. Trimming shortened V by 7 bases and J by 1 base, and 16 bases separated the two germline ends. This CDR3 is built from 15 residues. CDR3 coding DNA: TGTGCCAGCACCCCGGCGGGAAGGTGGAACACTGAAGCTTTCTTT. Translated, it gives CASTPAGRWNTEAFF.

The chain links TRBV24-1 to TRBJ2-7; TRBD1 agrees at 8 bases. This CDR3 comprises 17 residues. J was trimmed by 0 bases and V by 2 bases; bases with no gene match: 8. CDR1 is KGHDR and CDR2 is SFDVKD in the germline V gene. CDR3 protein: CATSDSGQGFSSYEQYF. In DNA form, the CDR3 reads TGTGCCACCAGTGATTCCGGACAGGGATTTAGCTCCTACGAGCAGTACTTC.

This clonotype was seen a few times. DNA for the CDR3: TGTGCCAGCACTCCGGGACTGAATAATTCACCCCTCCACTTT. Residues: CASTPGLNNSPLHF. J is TRBJ1-6 and V is TRBV12-3 or TRBV12-4; D possibly corresponds to TRBD1 (5 bases). V lost 7 bases and J 5 bases, leaving 12 bases between the germline ends. This CDR3 is 14 amino acids long.

CDR3 residues: CASSVGTSGATYNEQFF. The CDR3 nucleotides read TGTGCCAGCAGTGTCGGGACTAGCGGGGCAACTTACAATGAGCAGTTCTTC. This rearrangement joins TRBV6-4 to TRBJ2-1; 13 nucleotides agree with TRBD2. Germline trimming cut 4 bases from V and 4 bases from J; bases unmatched to any gene: 7. Germline V CDR1 and CDR2: MRHNA, SNTAGT. The CDR3 loop spans 17 amino acids.

The sample holds a few counts of this clonotype. V usage is TRBV7-2 and J usage is TRBJ2-1, with D tentatively TRBD1 or TRBD2 (6 bases each). Trimming stripped 2 bases from V and 12 bases from J, with 23 bases between. The germline gives CDR1 SGHTA, CDR2 FQGNSA. The CDR3 contains 16 residues. Here the CDR3 reads CASSLSDIRGVRGQFF. In DNA, the CDR3 is TGTGCCAGCAGCTTATCGGATATAAGGGGGGTTCGAGGGCAGTTCTTC.

This sequence joins TRBV12-3 or TRBV12-4 and TRBJ2-7; 8 nucleotides align to TRBD1. The CDR3 is 12 residues long. The trim removed 6 bases at V and 10 bases at J, leaving 8 bases unmatched. As DNA, the CDR3 is TGTGCCAGCAGCGACCGGACAGGGTTCCAGTACTTC. Translation: CASSDRTGFQYF.

The chain links TRBV5-1 to TRBJ2-7, with 8 nucleotides matching TRBD2. The CDR3 has 15 amino acids. Trimming cost V 0 bases and J 3 bases; bases outside gene matches: 5. CDR1 SGHRS and CDR2 YFSETQ come from the germline V gene. Written as DNA, the CDR3 is TGCGCCAGCAGCTTGGGGGGACTAGGGGGCTACGAGCAGTACTTC. It codes for CASSLGGLGGYEQYF.